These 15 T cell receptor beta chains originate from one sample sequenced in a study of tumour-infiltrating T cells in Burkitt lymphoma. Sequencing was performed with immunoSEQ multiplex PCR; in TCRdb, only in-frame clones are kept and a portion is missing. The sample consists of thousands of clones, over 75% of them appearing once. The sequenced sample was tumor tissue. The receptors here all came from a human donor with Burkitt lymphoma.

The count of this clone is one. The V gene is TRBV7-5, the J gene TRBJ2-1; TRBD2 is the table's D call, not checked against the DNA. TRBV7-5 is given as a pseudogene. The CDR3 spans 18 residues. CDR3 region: CARSLMAGELSSYNEQFF. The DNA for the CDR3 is TGTGCCAGAAGCTTAATGGCGGGAGAATTGAGCTCCTACAATGAGCAGTTCTTC.

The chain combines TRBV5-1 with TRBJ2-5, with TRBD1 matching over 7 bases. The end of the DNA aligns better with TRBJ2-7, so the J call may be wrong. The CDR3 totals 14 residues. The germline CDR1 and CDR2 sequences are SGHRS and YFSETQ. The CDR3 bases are TGCGCCAGCAGCTTGCTGGGACAGTCCTACGAGCAGTACTTC. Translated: CASSLLGQSYEQYF.

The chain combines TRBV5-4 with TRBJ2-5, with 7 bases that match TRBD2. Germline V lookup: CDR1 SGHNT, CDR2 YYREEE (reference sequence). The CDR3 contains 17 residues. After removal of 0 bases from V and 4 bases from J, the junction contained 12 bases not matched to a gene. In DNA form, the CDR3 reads TGTGCCAGCAGCTTGGCCATGGGGGAGGGCCGGGGAGAGACCCAGTACTTC. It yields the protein CASSLAMGEGRGETQYF.

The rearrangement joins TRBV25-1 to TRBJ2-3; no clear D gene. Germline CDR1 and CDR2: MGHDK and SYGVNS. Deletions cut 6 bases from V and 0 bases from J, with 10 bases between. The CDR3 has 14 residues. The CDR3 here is CASSKGRSTDTQYF. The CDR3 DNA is TGTGCCAGCAGCAAAGGACGGAGCACAGATACGCAGTATTTT.

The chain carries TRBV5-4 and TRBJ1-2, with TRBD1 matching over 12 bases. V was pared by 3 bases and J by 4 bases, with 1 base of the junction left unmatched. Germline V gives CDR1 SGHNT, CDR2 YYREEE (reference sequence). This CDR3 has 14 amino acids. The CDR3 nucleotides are TGTGCCAGCAGCTGGGACAGGGGGCCCTATGGCTACACCTTC. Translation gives CASSWDRGPYGYTF.

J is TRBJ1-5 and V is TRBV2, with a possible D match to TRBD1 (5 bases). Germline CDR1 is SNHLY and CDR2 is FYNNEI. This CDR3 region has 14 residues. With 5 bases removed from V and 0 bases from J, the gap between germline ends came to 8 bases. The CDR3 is CASSSGSSNQPQHF. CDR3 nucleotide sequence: TGTGCCAGCAGTTCAGGGTCTAGCAATCAGCCCCAGCATTTT.

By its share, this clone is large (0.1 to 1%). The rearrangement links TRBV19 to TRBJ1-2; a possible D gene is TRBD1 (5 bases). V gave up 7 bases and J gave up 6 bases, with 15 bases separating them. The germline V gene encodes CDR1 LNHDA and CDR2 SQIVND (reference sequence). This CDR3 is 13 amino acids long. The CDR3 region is CASNEGRTDGYTF. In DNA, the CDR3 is TGTGCCAGTAATGAGGGGCGGACTGATGGCTACACCTTC.

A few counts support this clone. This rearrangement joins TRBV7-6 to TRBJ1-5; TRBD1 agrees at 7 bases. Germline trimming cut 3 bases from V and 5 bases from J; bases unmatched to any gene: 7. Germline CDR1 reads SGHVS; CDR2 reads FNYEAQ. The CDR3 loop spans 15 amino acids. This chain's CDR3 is CASSLAPGQHQPQHF. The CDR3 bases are TGTGCCAGCAGCTTGGCTCCGGGACAGCATCAGCCCCAGCATTTT.

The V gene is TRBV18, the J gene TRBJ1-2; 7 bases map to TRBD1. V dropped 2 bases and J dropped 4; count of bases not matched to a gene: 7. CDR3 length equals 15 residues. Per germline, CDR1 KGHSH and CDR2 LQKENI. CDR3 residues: CASSPEGAWSYGYTF. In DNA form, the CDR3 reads TGTGCCAGCTCACCAGAGGGGGCTTGGAGCTATGGCTACACCTTC.

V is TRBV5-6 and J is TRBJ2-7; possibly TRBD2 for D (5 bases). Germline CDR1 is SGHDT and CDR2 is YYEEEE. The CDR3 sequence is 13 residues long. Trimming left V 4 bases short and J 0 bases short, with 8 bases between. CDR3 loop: CASSPGISYEQYF. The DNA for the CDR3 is TGTGCCAGCAGCCCCGGGATCTCCTACGAGCAGTACTTC.

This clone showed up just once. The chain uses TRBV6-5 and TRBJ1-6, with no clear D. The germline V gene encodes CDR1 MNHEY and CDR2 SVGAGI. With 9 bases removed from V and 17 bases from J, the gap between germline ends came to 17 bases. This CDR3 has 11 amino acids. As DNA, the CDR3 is TGTGCCAGTATGGTAGGGCAGTTTATCCACTTT. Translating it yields CASMVGQFIHF.

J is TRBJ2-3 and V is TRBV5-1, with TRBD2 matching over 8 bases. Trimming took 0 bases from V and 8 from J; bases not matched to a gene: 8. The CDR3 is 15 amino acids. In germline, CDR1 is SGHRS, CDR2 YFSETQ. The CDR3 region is CASSLVGGRSATQYF. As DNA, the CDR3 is TGCGCCAGCAGCTTGGTTGGCGGGAGGAGCGCTACGCAGTATTTT.

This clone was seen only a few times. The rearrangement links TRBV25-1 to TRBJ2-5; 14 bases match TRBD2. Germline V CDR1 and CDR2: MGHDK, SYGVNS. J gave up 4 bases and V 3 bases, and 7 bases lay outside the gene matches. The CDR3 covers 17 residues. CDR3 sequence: CASSDPRLAGGAETQYF. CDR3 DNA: TGTGCCAGCAGTGATCCTAGACTAGCGGGGGGGGCAGAGACCCAGTACTTC.

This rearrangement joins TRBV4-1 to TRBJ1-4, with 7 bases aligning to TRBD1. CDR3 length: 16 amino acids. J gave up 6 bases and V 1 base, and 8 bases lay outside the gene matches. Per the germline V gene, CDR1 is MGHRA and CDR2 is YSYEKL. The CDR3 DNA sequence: TGCGCCAGCAGCCAAGGGCCGGCACAGGGGTATGAAAAACTGTTTTTT. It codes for CASSQGPAQGYEKLFF.

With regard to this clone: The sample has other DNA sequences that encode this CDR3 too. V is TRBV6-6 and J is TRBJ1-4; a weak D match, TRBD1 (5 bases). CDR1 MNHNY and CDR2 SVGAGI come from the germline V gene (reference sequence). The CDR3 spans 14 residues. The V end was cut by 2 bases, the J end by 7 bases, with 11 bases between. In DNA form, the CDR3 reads TGTGCCAGCAGTTACCTCGGGGGAACTGAAAAACTGTTTTTT. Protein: CASSYLGGTEKLFF.